The TCR beta chain under discussion was sequenced for a study of CD8 T cells in Susac syndrome. J was trimmed by 2 bases and V by 7 bases; bases with no gene match: 10. CDR3 length: 15 amino acids. Germline V gene data show CDR1 as ENHRY and CDR2 as SYGVKD. Reverse transcription of 0.5 to 1 ug RNA was performed with random hexamers. TCRdb passed the immunoSEQ multiplex PCR reads through MiXCR, listing each CDR3 protein once. The sample contains a few hundred thousand distinct CDR3 sequences, around 89% of which appear only once. The multiple sclerosis controls, all treatment-naive patients, had relapsing-remitting disease that was stable or active. TEMRA cells were enriched by FACS, while CD8+ and CD4+ T cells were obtained through a negative isolation that was performed magnetically.

What was sequenced was CD8+ T cells from PBMCs. The source of this sequence is a human donor with multiple sclerosis. The chain joins TRBV10-3 to TRBJ2-7, with TRBD2 identical over 8 bases. CDR3 residues: CAITRTAGATYEQYF. The DNA for the CDR3 is TGTGCCATCACCCGAACAGCGGGGGCAACCTACGAGCAGTACTTC.